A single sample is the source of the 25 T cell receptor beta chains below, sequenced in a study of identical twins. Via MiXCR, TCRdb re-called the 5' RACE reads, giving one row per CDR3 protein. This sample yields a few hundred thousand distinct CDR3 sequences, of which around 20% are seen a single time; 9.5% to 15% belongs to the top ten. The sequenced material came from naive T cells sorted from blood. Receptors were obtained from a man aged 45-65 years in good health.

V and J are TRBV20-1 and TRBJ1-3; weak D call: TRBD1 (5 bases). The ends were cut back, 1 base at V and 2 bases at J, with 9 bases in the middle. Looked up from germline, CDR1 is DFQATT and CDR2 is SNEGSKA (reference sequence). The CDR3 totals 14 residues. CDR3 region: CSARGGVAGNTIYF. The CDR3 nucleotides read TGCAGTGCTAGAGGGGGGGTCGCTGGAAACACCATATATTTT.

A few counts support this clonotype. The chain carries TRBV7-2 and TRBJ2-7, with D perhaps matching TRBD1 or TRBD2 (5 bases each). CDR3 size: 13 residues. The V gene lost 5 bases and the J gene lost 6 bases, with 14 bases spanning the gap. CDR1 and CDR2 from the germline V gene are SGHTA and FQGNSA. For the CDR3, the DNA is TGTGCCAGCAGCCCTCCGGGGCCTGGCGAGCAGTACTTC. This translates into CASSPPGPGEQYF. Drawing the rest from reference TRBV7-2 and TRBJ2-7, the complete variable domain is GAGVSQSPSNKVTEKGKDVELRCDPISGHTALYWYRQSLGQGLEFLIYFQGNSAPDKSGLPSDRFSAERTGGSVSTLTIQRTQQEDSAVYLCASSPPGPGEQYFGPGTRLTVT.

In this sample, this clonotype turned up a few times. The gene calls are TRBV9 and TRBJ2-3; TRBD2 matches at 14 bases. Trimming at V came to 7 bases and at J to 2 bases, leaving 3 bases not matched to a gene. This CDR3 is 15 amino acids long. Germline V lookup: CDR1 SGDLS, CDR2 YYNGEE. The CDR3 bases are TGTGCCAGCGGACTAGCGGGGGGAAACACAGATACGCAGTATTTT. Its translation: CASGLAGGNTDTQYF.

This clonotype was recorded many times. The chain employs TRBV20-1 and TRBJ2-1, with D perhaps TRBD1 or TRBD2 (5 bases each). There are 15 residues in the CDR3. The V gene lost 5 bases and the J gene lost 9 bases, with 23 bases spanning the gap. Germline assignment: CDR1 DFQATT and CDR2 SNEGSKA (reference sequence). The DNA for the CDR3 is TGCAGTGCTCCTCTCCCGGGACGAAGCGGTACTGAGCAGTTCTTC. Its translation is CSAPLPGRSGTEQFF.

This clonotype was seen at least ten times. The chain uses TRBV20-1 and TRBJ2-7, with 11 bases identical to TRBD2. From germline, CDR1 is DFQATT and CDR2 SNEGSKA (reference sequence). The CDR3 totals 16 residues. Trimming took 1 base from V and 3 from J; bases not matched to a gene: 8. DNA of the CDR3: TGCAGTGCTAGAGTCTTTGCTAGCGGGGGGTACTACGAGCAGTACTTC. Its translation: CSARVFASGGYYEQYF.

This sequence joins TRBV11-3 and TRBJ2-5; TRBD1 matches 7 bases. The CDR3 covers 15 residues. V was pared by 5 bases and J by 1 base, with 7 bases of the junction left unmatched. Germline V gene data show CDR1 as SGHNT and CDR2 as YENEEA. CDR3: CASSLFTGAQETQYF. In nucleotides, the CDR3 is TGTGCCAGCAGCCTGTTTACAGGGGCCCAAGAGACCCAGTACTTC.

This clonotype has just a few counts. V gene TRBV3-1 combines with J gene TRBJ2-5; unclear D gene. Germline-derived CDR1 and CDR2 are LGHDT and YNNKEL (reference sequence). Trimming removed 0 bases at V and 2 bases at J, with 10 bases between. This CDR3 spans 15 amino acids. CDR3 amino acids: CASSQDFTIQETQYF. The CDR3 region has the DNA TGTGCCAGCAGCCAAGATTTCACGATACAAGAGACCCAGTACTTC.

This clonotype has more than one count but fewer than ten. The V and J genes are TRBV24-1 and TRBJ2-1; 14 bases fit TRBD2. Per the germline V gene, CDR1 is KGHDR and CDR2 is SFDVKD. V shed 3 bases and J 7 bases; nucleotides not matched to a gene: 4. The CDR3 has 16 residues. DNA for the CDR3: TGTGCCACCAGTGATCCGGGACTAGCGGGAGTTAATGAGCAGTTCTTC. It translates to CATSDPGLAGVNEQFF.

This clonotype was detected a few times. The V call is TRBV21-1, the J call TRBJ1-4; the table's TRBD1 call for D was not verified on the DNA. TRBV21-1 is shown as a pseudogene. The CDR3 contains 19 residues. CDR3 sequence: CASSPFEVGGHASNEKLFF. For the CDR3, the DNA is TGTGCCAGCAGCCCCTTCGAGGTGGGGGGCCATGCATCTAATGAAAAACTGTTTTTT.

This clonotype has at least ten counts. Written as DNA, the CDR3 is TGCGCCAGCAGGGGTCCGGGGCTAGCGGTGGGCGAGCAGTACTTC. Protein sequence: CASRGPGLAVGEQYF. The rearrangement uses TRBV10-2 and TRBJ2-7; 7 bases align to TRBD2. Germline loops: CDR1 WSHSY, CDR2 SAAADI. V was pared by 6 bases and J by 6 bases, with 14 bases of the junction left unmatched. The CDR3 loop spans 15 amino acids.

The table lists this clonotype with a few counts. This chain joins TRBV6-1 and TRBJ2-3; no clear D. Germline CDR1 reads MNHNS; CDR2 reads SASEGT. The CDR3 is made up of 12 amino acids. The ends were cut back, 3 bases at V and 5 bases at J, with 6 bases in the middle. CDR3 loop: CASSDPGDTQYF. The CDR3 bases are TGTGCCAGCAGTGATCCGGGAGATACGCAGTATTTT.

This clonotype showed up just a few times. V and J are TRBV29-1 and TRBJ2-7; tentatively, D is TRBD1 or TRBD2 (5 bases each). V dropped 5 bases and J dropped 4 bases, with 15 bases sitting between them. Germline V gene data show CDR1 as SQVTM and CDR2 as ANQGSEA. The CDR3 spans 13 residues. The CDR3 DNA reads TGCAGCGTTTCGCCGGGACCATCGTACGAGCAGTACTTC. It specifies CSVSPGPSYEQYF.

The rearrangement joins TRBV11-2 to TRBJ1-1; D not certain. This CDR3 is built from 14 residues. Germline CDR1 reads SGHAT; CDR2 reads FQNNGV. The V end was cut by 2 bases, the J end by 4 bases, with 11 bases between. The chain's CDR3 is CASSLLSRGTEAFF. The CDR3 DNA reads TGTGCCAGCAGCTTATTGAGTCGTGGCACTGAAGCTTTCTTT.

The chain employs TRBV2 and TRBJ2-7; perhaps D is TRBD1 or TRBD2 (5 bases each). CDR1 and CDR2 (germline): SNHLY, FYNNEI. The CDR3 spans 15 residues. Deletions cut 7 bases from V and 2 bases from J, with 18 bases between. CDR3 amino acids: CASMELGQGAYEQYF. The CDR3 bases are TGTGCCAGCATGGAATTAGGGCAGGGAGCCTACGAGCAGTACTTC.

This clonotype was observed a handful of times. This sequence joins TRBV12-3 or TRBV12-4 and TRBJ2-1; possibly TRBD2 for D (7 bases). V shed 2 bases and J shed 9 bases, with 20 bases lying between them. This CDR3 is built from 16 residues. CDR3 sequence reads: CASSLFVGGRFGEQFF. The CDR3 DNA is TGTGCCAGCAGTTTATTTGTGGGGGGGCGATTCGGTGAGCAGTTCTTC.

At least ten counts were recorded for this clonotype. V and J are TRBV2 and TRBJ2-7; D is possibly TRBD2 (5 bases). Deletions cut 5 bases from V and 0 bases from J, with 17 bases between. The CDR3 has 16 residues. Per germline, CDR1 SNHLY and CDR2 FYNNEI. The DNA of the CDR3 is TGTGCCAGCAGTAGACATGACACGGGAAGCTCCTACGAGCAGTACTTC. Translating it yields CASSRHDTGSSYEQYF.

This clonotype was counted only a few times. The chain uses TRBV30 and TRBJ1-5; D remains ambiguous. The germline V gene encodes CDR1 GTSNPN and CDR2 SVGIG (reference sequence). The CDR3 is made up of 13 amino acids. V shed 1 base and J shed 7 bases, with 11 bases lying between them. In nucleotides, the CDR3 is TGTGCCTGGAGTGAGGCTCCCGGCCAGCCCCAGCATTTT. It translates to CAWSEAPGQPQHF.

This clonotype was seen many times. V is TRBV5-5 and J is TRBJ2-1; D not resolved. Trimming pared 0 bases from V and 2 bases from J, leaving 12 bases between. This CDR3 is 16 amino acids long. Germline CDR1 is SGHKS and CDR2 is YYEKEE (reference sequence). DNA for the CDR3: TGTGCCAGCAGCTTGGCACTTGCGAAAGCCTACAATGAGCAGTTCTTC. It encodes CASSLALAKAYNEQFF. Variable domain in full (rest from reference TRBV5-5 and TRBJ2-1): DAGVTQSPTHLIKTRGQQVTLRCSPISGHKSVSWYQQVLGQGPQFIFQYYEKEERGRGNFPDRFSARQFPNYSSELNVNALLLGDSALYLCASSLALAKAYNEQFFGPGTRLTVL.

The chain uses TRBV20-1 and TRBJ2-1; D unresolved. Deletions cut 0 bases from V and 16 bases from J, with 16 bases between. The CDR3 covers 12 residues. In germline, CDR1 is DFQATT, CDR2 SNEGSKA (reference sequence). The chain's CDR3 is CSARDNGVLGFF. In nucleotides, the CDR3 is TGCAGTGCTAGAGATAATGGGGTCTTGGGATTCTTC.

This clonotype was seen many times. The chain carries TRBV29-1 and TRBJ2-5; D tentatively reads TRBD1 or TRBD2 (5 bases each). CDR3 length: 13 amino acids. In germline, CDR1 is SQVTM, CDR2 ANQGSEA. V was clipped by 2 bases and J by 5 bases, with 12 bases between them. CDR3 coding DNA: TGCAGCGTTGAATATCGGGGCCGGGAGACCCAGTACTTC. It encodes CSVEYRGRETQYF.

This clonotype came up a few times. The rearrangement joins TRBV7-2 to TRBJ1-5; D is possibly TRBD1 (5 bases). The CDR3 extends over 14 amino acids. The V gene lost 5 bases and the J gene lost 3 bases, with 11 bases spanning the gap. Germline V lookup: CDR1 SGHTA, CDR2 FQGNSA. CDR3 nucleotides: TGTGCCAGCAGCATCGACAGTACCAATCAGCCCCAGCATTTT. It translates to CASSIDSTNQPQHF.

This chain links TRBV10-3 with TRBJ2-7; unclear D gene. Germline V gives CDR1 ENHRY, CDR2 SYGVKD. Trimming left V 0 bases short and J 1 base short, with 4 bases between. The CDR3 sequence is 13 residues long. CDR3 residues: CAISESGSYEQYF. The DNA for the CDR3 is TGTGCCATCAGTGAGTCGGGTTCCTACGAGCAGTACTTC.

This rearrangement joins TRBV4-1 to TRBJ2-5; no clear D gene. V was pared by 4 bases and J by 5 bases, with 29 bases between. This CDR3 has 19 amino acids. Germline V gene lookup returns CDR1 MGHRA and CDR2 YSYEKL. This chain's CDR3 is CASSPLSSRFWPFGETQYF. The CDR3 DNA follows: TGCGCCAGCAGCCCCCTATCGTCCAGGTTTTGGCCTTTTGGGGAGACCCAGTACTTC.

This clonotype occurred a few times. In DNA form, the CDR3 reads TGCAGTGCTACCGATGCGAGGGGCACGAAAGAGACCCAGTACTTC. It encodes CSATDARGTKETQYF. The chain has TRBV20-1 and TRBJ2-5; D is tentatively TRBD1 or TRBD2 (5 bases each). The germline V and J ends were trimmed by 4 bases and 3 bases, with 18 bases remaining between them. This CDR3 has 15 residues. Germline CDR1 and CDR2: DFQATT and SNEGSKA (reference sequence).

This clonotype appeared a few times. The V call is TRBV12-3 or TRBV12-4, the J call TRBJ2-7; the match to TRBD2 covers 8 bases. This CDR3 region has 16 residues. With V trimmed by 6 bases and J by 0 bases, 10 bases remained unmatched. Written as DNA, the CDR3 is TGTGCCAGCAGCCGGGGTAGCGGGATCAGCTCCTACGAGCAGTACTTC. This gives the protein CASSRGSGISSYEQYF.